A single sample is the source of the 23 T cell receptor beta chains below, sequenced in a study of cytomegalovirus exposure and HLA in healthy donors. PCR was performed using 60 Vbeta and 13 Jbeta primers. The protocol was immunoSEQ multiplex PCR, while the TCRdb copy is restricted to in-frame clones and leaves out a portion. The table shows tens of thousands of clones, with roughly 76% occurring only once. Sequencing was performed on PBMCs. These receptors all come from a man aged 18 to 30 in good health and CMV-seronegative.

This clone was observed a single time. V gene TRBV5-6 combines with J gene TRBJ2-3; the match to TRBD2 covers 9 bases. The germline V gene has CDR1 SGHDT and CDR2 YYEEEE. CDR3 length: 16 amino acids. V dropped 2 bases and J dropped 2; count of bases not matched to a gene: 6. CDR3 DNA: TGTGCCAGCAGCTTTTTAAGCGGGGGGTCCACAGATACGCAGTATTTT. Residues: CASSFLSGGSTDTQYF.

The chain recombines TRBV5-6 with TRBJ1-6; TRBD1 matches at 10 bases. V shed 3 bases, J shed 2 bases, and the junction held 2 bases outside the gene matches. The CDR3 length is 16 residues. Germline CDR1 SGHDT, CDR2 YYEEEE. The CDR3 loop reads CASSWDRGAYNSPLHF. The CDR3 nucleotides read TGTGCCAGCAGCTGGGACAGGGGAGCCTATAATTCACCCCTCCACTTT. Full variable domain (rest looked up from reference TRBV5-6 and TRBJ1-6): DAGVTQSPTHLIKTRGQQVTLRCSPKSGHDTVSWYQQALGQGPQFIFQYYEEEERQRGNFPDRFSGHQFPNYSSELNVNALLLGDSALYLCASSWDRGAYNSPLHFGNGTRLTVT.

This clone came up once. This chain links TRBV10-1 with TRBJ1-6; 7 positions match TRBD1. The junction had 15 bases not matched to a gene; V was cut back by 2 bases and J by 5 bases. CDR3 length equals 19 residues. The germline V gene has CDR1 WNHNN and CDR2 SYGVQD (reference sequence). This CDR3 reads CASSERCPVPGTDNSPLHF. The CDR3 region has the DNA TGCGCCAGCAGTGAGAGGTGTCCAGTTCCCGGGACAGATAATTCACCCCTCCACTTT.

V and J are TRBV6-1 and TRBJ2-1, with 7 bases matching TRBD2. The V segment lost 4 bases and the J segment 8 bases; nucleotides outside the gene matches: 5. This CDR3 has 13 amino acids. CDR1 and CDR2 (germline): MNHNS, SASEGT. CDR3 DNA: TGTGCCAGCAGTGCCATGGGGAGGGATGAGCAGTTCTTC. This codes for CASSAMGRDEQFF.

The V gene is TRBV6-4, the J gene TRBJ2-7; TRBD1 matches at 7 bases. From germline, CDR1 is MRHNA and CDR2 SNTAGT. Trimming at V came to 7 bases and at J to 1 base, leaving 7 bases not matched to a gene. There are 14 residues in the CDR3. The CDR3 region is CASKVRQGSYEQYF. In DNA, the CDR3 is TGTGCCAGCAAGGTGAGACAGGGTTCCTACGAGCAGTACTTC.

The chain uses TRBV15 and TRBJ2-5, with 7 bases lining up with TRBD2. The length of the CDR3 is 16 residues. V lost 1 base and J lost 5; bases outside the gene matches: 10. Germline CDR1 is LNHNV and CDR2 is YYDKDF (reference sequence). CDR3 sequence reads: CATSRGGEGPRETQYF. Here the CDR3 DNA reads TGTGCCACCAGCAGAGGGGGGGAGGGGCCAAGGGAGACCCAGTACTTC.

V gene TRBV2 combines with J gene TRBJ1-1; maybe TRBD1 (5 bases). The V gene's germline CDR1 is SNHLY and CDR2 FYNNEI. The CDR3 consists of 12 residues. Trimming took off 4 bases at V and 7 bases at J, with 10 bases between the two ends. The CDR3 region is CASSGWGGEAFF. The CDR3 nucleotides are TGTGCCAGCAGTGGGTGGGGGGGTGAAGCTTTCTTT.

The chain combines TRBV7-6 with TRBJ2-1; 8 nucleotides agree with TRBD2. The germline V gene encodes CDR1 SGHVS and CDR2 FNYEAQ. The ends lost 1 base at V and 10 bases at J; junction bases unmatched: 9. The CDR3 runs 15 residues. The CDR3: CASSLDRTSSNEQFF. As DNA, the CDR3 is TGTGCCAGCAGCTTAGACAGGACTAGCTCCAACGAGCAGTTCTTC.

In its sample, this clone was seen a few times. The rearrangement uses TRBV4-1 and TRBJ2-5, with 9 bases lining up with TRBD1. CDR1 and CDR2 from the germline V gene are MGHRA and YSYEKL. Unmatched junction bases numbered 5, after V lost 4 bases and J lost 5 bases. The CDR3 extends over 14 amino acids. In DNA, the CDR3 is TGCGCCAGCAGCCCGGGACAGGGTTTGGAGACCCAGTACTTC. It translates to CASSPGQGLETQYF.

V usage is TRBV7-9 and J usage is TRBJ2-7; D might be TRBD1 (6 bases). Deletions cut 2 bases from V and 3 bases from J, with 14 bases between. CDR3 length equals 15 residues. Per the germline V gene, CDR1 is SEHNR and CDR2 is FQNEAQ (reference sequence). The CDR3 DNA sequence: TGTGCCAGCAGCTTAACAGGGACCCCAAGCTACGAGCAGTACTTC. It encodes CASSLTGTPSYEQYF.

The chain recombines TRBV5-4 with TRBJ2-7, with TRBD2 matching over 12 bases. Trimming at V came to 0 bases and at J to 2 bases, leaving 15 bases not matched to a gene. There are 20 residues in the CDR3. Germline V gene data show CDR1 as SGHNT and CDR2 as YYREEE (reference sequence). CDR3 sequence reads: CASSLGSGLASGGGPYEQYF. CDR3 DNA: TGTGCCAGCAGCTTGGGTTCCGGGTTGGCTAGCGGGGGGGGCCCCTACGAGCAGTACTTC.

The V and J genes are TRBV28 and TRBJ1-5, with D possibly being TRBD1 (6 bases). This CDR3 region has 20 residues. The germline gives CDR1 MDHEN, CDR2 SYDVKM. V shed 2 bases and J shed 1 base, with 24 bases lying between them. The CDR3 spells CASSLGAGIYGGLSNQPQHF. The CDR3 DNA is TGTGCCAGCAGTTTAGGGGCGGGGATATACGGGGGGCTAAGCAATCAGCCCCAGCATTTT.

This chain's CDR3 is CASSTLGGVSNQPQHF. CDR3 in DNA: TGTGCCAGTAGTACCCTGGGGGGGGTTAGCAATCAGCCCCAGCATTTT. This sequence joins TRBV19 and TRBJ1-5, with TRBD1 as a possible D gene (5 bases). The CDR3 contains 16 residues. The germline V gene encodes CDR1 LNHDA and CDR2 SQIVND (reference sequence). V was clipped by 4 bases and J by 0 bases, with 13 bases between them.

The chain recombines TRBV11-2 with TRBJ1-6; no reliable D call. The CDR3 sequence is 12 residues long. Germline V gene data show CDR1 as SGHAT and CDR2 as FQNNGV. V was clipped by 2 bases and J by 6 bases, with 2 bases between them. The CDR3 loop is CASSLRNSPLHF. The CDR3 nucleotides read TGTGCCAGCAGCTTACGTAATTCACCCCTCCACTTT.

This chain links TRBV28 with TRBJ2-7; 10 bases align to TRBD1. Losses at the gene ends were 6 bases for V and 2 bases for J; bases not matched to a gene: 4. Germline V gene data show CDR1 as MDHEN and CDR2 as SYDVKM. CDR3 length: 14 amino acids. This CDR3 is CASSPGQGTYEQYV. In nucleotides, the CDR3 is TGTGCCAGCAGCCCGGGACAGGGGACCTACGAGCAGTACGTC.

The chain links TRBV13 to TRBJ1-2, with D possibly TRBD1 on 6 matching bases. There are 13 residues in the CDR3. V lost 6 bases to trimming and J lost 1 base, with 9 bases between them. Germline V gives CDR1 PRHDT, CDR2 FYEKMQ (reference sequence). The CDR3 DNA sequence: TGTGCCAGCAGTACAGGGAATAACTATGGCTACACCTTC. Translation gives CASSTGNNYGYTF.

This clone was observed a handful of times. The chain recombines TRBV6-1 with TRBJ2-7, with D possibly TRBD2 on 6 matching bases. The CDR3 is made up of 13 amino acids. Germline-derived CDR1 and CDR2 are MNHNS and SASEGT. The germline V and J ends were trimmed by 2 bases and 6 bases, with 11 bases remaining between them. DNA for the CDR3: TGTGCCAGCAGTGAAACGGGGCGGGGCGAGCAGTACGTC. Protein product: CASSETGRGEQYV.

This chain joins TRBV11-2 and TRBJ2-3; 7 bases fit TRBD2. The CDR3 is 15 residues long. CDR1 and CDR2 from the germline V gene are SGHAT and FQNNGV. Trimming removed 4 bases from V and 2 bases from J; junction bases left unmatched: 6. CDR3: CASSSQAGYTDTQYF. CDR3 bases: TGTGCCAGCAGCTCTCAAGCGGGGTACACAGATACGCAGTATTTT.

This clone occurred a few times. The chain employs TRBV27 and TRBJ2-7; 8 bases agree with TRBD2. V dropped 4 bases and J dropped 1; count of bases not matched to a gene: 9. Germline CDR1 reads MNHEY; CDR2 reads SMNVEV (reference sequence). This CDR3 is built from 16 residues. As DNA, the CDR3 is TGTGCCAGCAGTTCCCCGGCCGGGGGGGGGTCCTACGAGCAGTACTTC. Translation: CASSSPAGGGSYEQYF.

CDR3 protein: CATSRVLLAGGEWTQYF. CDR3 sequence (DNA): TGTGCCACCAGCAGAGTTTTACTAGCGGGGGGTGAATGGACCCAGTACTTC. V gene TRBV15 combines with J gene TRBJ2-5, with 12 bases matching TRBD2. Germline-derived CDR1 and CDR2 are LNHNV and YYDKDF (reference sequence). The CDR3 is made up of 17 amino acids. V lost 1 base and J lost 7; bases outside the gene matches: 10. The complete variable domain, with remaining parts taken from reference TRBV15 and TRBJ2-5, reads DAMVIQNPRYQVTQFGKPVTLSCSQTLNHNVMYWYQQKSSQAPKLLFHYYDKDFNNEADTPDNFQSRRPNTSFCFLDIRSPGLGDTAMYLCATSRVLLAGGEWTQYFGPGTRLLVL.

V is TRBV10-3 and J is TRBJ2-2; the match to TRBD2 covers 7 bases. Trimming removed 7 bases from V and 2 bases from J; junction bases left unmatched: 10. Germline V gives CDR1 ENHRY, CDR2 SYGVKD. This CDR3 is 16 amino acids long. The CDR3 is CAIKGGRGTNTGELFF. CDR3 nucleotide sequence: TGTGCCATCAAAGGCGGGCGGGGGACTAACACCGGGGAGCTGTTTTTT.

This clone has just a few counts. V and J are TRBV7-6 and TRBJ2-2; weak D call: TRBD1 (5 bases). V dropped 0 bases and J dropped 0 bases, with 8 bases sitting between them. The V gene's germline CDR1 is SGHVS and CDR2 FNYEAQ. The CDR3 runs 16 residues. This CDR3 is CASSLAQQANTGELFF. CDR3 DNA: TGTGCCAGCAGCTTAGCACAACAGGCGAACACCGGGGAGCTGTTTTTT.

V and J are TRBV29-1 and TRBJ1-2, with 8 bases matching TRBD1. The CDR3 contains 15 residues. CDR1 and CDR2 from the germline V gene are SQVTM and ANQGSEA. After removal of 4 bases from V and 6 bases from J, the junction contained 13 bases not matched to a gene. The DNA of the CDR3 is TGCAGCGTTGGAGAGAGCGACAGGGGAGGAGATGGCTACACCTTC. Translated, it gives CSVGESDRGGDGYTF.